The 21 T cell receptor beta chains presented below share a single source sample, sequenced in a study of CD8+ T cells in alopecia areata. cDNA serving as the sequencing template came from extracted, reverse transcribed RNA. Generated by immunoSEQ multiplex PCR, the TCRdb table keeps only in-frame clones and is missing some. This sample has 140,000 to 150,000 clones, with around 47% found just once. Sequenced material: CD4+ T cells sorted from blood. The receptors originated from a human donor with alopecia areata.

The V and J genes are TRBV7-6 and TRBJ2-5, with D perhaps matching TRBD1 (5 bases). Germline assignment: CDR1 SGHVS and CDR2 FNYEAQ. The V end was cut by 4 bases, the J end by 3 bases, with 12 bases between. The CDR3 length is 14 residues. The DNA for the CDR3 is TGTGCCAGCAGCTCAGTCCCCAGGGAAGAGACCCAGTACTTC. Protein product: CASSSVPREETQYF.

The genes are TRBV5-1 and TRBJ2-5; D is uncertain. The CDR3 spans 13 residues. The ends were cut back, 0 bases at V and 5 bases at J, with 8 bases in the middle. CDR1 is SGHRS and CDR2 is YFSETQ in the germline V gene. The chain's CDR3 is CASSLDERETQYF. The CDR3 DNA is TGCGCCAGCAGCTTGGACGAAAGGGAGACCCAGTACTTC. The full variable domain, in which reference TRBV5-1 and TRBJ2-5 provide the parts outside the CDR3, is KAGVTQTPRYLIKTRGQQVTLSCSPISGHRSVSWYQQTPGQGLQFLFEYFSETQRNKGNFPGRFSGRQFSNSRSEMNVSTLELGDSALYLCASSLDERETQYFGPGTRLLVL.

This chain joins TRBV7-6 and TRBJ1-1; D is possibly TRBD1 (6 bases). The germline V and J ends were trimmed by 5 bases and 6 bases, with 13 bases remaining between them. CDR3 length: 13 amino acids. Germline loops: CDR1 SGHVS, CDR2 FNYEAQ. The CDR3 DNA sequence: TGTGCCAGCAGCCCCAGGGGATGGGCTGAAGCTTTCTTT. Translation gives CASSPRGWAEAFF.

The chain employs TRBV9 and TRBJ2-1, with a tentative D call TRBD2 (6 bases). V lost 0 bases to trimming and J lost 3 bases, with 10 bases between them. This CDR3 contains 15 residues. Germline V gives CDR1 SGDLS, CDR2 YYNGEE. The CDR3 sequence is CASSVATGGYNEQFF. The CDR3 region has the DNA TGTGCCAGCAGCGTAGCTACCGGGGGCTACAATGAGCAGTTCTTC.

The CDR3 reads CSARTEDQPQHF. As DNA, the CDR3 is TGCAGCGCCCGGACAGAGGATCAGCCCCAGCATTTT. The rearrangement joins TRBV29-1 to TRBJ1-5, with D possibly being TRBD1 (6 bases). Germline values: CDR1 SQVTM, CDR2 ANQGSEA. Trimming removed 7 bases at V and 5 bases at J, with 12 bases between. This CDR3 is 12 amino acids long.

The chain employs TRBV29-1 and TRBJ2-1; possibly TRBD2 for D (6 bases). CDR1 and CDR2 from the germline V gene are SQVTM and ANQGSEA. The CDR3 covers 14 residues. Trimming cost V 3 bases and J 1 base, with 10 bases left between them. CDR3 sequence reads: CSVDRRGSYNEQFF. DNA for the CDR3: TGCAGCGTTGATCGGCGGGGATCCTACAATGAGCAGTTCTTC.

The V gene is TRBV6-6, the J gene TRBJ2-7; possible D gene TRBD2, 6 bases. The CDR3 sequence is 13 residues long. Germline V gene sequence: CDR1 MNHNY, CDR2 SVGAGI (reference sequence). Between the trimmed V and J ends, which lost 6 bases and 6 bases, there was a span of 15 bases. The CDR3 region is CASSGGEGGEQYF. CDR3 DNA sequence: TGTGCCAGCAGCGGGGGAGAGGGAGGCGAGCAGTACTTC.

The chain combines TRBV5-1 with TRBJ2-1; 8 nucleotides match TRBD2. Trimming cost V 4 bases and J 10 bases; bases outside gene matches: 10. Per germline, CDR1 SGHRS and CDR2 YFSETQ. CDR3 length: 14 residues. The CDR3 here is CASSPDGGVGEQFF. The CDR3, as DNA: TGCGCCAGCAGCCCGGACGGGGGGGTTGGCGAGCAGTTCTTC.

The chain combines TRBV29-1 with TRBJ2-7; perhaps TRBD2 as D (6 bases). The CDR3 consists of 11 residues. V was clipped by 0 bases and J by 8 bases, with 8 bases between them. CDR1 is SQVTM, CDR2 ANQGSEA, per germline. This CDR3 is CSVEEGGKQYF. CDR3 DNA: TGCAGCGTTGAAGAGGGGGGAAAGCAGTACTTC.

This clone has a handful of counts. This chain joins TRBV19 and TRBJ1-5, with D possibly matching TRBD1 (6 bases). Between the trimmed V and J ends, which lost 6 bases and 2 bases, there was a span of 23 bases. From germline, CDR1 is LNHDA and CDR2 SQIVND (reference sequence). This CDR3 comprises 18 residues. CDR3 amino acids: CASSLDRSTQSGNQPQHF. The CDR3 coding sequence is TGTGCCAGTAGCCTCGACAGGTCTACCCAATCGGGCAATCAGCCCCAGCATTTT.

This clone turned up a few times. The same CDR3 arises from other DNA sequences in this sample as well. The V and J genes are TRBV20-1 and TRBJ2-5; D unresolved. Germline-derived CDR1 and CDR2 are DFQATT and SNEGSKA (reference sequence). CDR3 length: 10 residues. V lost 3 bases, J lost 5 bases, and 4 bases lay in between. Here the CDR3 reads CSASGETQYF. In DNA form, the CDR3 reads TGCAGTGCTAGCGGGGAGACCCAGTACTTC.

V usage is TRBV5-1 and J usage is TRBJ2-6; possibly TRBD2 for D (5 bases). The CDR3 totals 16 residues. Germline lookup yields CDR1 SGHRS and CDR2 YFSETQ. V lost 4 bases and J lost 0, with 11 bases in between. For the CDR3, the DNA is TGCGCCAGCAGCCCGAGGACTGGCTCTGGGGCCAACGTCCTGACTTTC. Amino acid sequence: CASSPRTGSGANVLTF.

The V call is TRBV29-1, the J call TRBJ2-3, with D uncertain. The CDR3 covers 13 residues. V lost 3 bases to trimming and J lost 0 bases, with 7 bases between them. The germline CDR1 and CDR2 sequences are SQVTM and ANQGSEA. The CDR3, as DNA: TGCAGCGTTGAGTTTGTCAGCACAGATACGCAGTATTTT. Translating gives CSVEFVSTDTQYF.

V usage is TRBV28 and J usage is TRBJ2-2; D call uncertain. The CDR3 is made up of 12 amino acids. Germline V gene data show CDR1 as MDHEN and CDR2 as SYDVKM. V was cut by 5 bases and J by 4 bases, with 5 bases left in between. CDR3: CASSPFTGELFF. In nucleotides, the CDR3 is TGTGCCAGCAGTCCATTCACCGGGGAGCTGTTTTTT.

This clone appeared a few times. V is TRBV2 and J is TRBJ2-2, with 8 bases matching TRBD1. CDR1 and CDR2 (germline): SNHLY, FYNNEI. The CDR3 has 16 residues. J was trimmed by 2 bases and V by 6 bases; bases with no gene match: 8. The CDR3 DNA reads TGTGCCAGCAGCTGGCCAGGGGGCATAAACACCGGGGAGCTGTTTTTT. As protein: CASSWPGGINTGELFF.

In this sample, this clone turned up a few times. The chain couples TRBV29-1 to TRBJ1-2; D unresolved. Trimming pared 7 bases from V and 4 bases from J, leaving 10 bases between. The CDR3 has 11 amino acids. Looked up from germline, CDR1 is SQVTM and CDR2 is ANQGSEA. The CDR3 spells CSGGLPYGYTF. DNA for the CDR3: TGCAGCGGCGGACTGCCCTATGGCTACACCTTC.

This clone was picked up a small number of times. The CDR3 spells CASSDWGRAPDTQYF. The DNA for the CDR3 is TGTGCCAGCAGCGATTGGGGGAGGGCCCCAGATACGCAGTATTTT. The gene calls are TRBV28 and TRBJ2-3; 7 bases map to TRBD2. Trimming cost V 6 bases and J 4 bases; bases outside gene matches: 10. Germline CDR1 reads MDHEN; CDR2 reads SYDVKM. This CDR3 comprises 15 residues.

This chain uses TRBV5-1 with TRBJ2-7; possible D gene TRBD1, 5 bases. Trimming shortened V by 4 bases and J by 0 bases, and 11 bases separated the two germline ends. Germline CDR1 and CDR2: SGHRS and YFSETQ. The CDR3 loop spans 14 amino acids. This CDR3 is CASSPQGSSYEQYF. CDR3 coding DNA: TGCGCCAGCAGCCCGCAGGGCAGCTCCTACGAGCAGTACTTC. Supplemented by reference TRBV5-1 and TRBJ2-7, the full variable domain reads KAGVTQTPRYLIKTRGQQVTLSCSPISGHRSVSWYQQTPGQGLQFLFEYFSETQRNKGNFPGRFSGRQFSNSRSEMNVSTLELGDSALYLCASSPQGSSYEQYFGPGTRLTVT.

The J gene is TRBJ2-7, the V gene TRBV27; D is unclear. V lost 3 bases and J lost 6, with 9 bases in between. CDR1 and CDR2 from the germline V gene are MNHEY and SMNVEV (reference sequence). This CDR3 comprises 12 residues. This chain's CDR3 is CASSFIFGEQYF. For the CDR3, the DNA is TGTGCCAGCAGTTTTATTTTTGGCGAGCAGTACTTC.

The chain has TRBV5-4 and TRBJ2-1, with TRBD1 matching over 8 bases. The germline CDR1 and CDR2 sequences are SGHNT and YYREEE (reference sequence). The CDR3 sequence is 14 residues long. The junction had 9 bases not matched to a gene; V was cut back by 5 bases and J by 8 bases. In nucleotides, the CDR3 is TGTGCCAGCAGGCCTCCTCAGGGGGCCCATGAGCAGTTCTTC. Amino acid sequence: CASRPPQGAHEQFF.

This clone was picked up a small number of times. As DNA, the CDR3 is TGCAGCGTTGGACTAGGGTCGAGGTCAGATACGCAGTATTTT. It is translated as CSVGLGSRSDTQYF. This chain uses TRBV29-1 with TRBJ2-3; a possible D gene is TRBD2 (6 bases). V lost 4 bases, J lost 4 bases, and 15 bases lay in between. Germline V lookup: CDR1 SQVTM, CDR2 ANQGSEA. CDR3 length: 14 amino acids.